These 4 T cell receptor beta chains share one sample of origin, sequenced in a study of identical twins. In TCRdb, the 5' RACE reads were re-called with MiXCR into one record per CDR3 protein. The data hold some 730,000 distinct CDR3 sequences, with 18% observed a single time. The data also belong to a second study, concerning T cells expressing NK-cell markers.

The sample consisted of PBMCs. The receptor source for this set is a woman under 30 in good health.

This chain links TRBV7-2 with TRBJ2-5, with D hard to call. Germline V gene lookup returns CDR1 SGHTA and CDR2 FQGNSA. V dropped 7 bases and J dropped 7 bases, with 10 bases sitting between them. The CDR3 runs 11 residues. The CDR3 nucleotides read TGTGCCAGCATCGTACTGGGGACCCAGTACTTC. This sequence encodes CASIVLGTQYF.

This rearrangement joins TRBV15 to TRBJ2-3; tentative D call: TRBD2 (5 bases). Germline V gives CDR1 LNHNV, CDR2 YYDKDF (reference sequence). This CDR3 contains 15 residues. The V end was cut by 0 bases, the J end by 5 bases, with 12 bases between. This CDR3 reads CATSRDRKSGDTQYF. The CDR3 nucleotides read TGTGCCACCAGCAGAGATAGGAAGAGCGGAGATACGCAGTATTTT.

This clonotype was seen ten or more times. The chain employs TRBV11-1 and TRBJ1-6; D is perhaps TRBD1 (5 bases). CDR1 is SGHAT, CDR2 FQDESV, per germline (reference sequence). Trimming stripped 5 bases from V and 7 bases from J, with 24 bases between. The CDR3 runs to 18 residues. The CDR3 spells CASSHGQGQSFGNSPLHF. For the CDR3, the DNA is TGTGCCAGCAGCCACGGGCAGGGCCAGAGCTTTGGCAATTCACCCCTCCACTTT.

This clonotype came up a few times. This chain joins TRBV5-1 and TRBJ2-3; tentative D call: TRBD1 (6 bases). This CDR3 has 14 amino acids. The V gene lost 4 bases and the J gene lost 5 bases, with 14 bases spanning the gap. Looked up from germline, CDR1 is SGHRS and CDR2 is YFSETQ. The CDR3: CASSPGVTLDTQYF. Written as DNA, the CDR3 is TGCGCCAGCAGCCCAGGGGTCACCCTAGATACGCAGTATTTT. Full variable domain (missing parts from reference TRBV5-1 and TRBJ2-3): KAGVTQTPRYLIKTRGQQVTLSCSPISGHRSVSWYQQTPGQGLQFLFEYFSETQRNKGNFPGRFSGRQFSNSRSEMNVSTLELGDSALYLCASSPGVTLDTQYFGPGTRLTVL.